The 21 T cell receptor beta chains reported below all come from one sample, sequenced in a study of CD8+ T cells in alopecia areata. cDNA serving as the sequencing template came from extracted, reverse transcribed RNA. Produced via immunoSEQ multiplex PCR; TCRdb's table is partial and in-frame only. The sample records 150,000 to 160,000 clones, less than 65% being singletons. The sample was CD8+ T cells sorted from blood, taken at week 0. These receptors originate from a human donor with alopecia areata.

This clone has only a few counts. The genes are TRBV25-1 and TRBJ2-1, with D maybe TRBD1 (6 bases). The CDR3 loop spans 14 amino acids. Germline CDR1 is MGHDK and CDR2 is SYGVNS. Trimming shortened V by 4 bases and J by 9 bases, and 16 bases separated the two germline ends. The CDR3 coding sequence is TGTGCCAGCAGTGTCGGGGCAGGGGTGGGTGAGCAGTTCTTC. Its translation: CASSVGAGVGEQFF.

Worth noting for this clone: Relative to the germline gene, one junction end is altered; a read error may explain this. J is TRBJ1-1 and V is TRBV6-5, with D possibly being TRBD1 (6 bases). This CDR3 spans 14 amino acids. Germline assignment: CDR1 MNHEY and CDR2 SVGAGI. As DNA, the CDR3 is TGTGCCAGCAGTTACCAGGGGCTGAACACTGAAGCTTCCTTT. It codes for CASSYQGLNTEASF.

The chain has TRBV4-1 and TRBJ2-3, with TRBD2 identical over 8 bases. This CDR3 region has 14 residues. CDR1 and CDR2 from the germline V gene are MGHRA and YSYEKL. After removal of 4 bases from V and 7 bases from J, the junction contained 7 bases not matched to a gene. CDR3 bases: TGCGCCAGCAGCCCCCTCCGGGGGGGGCATACGCAGTATTTT. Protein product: CASSPLRGGHTQYF.

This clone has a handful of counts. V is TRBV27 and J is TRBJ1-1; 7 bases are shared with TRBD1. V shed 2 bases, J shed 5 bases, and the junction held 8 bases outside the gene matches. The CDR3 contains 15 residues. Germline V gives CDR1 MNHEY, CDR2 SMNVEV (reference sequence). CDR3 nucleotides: TGTGCCAGCAGTTTAAAGGGGGCGCTCGGGACTGAAGCTTTCTTT. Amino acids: CASSLKGALGTEAFF.

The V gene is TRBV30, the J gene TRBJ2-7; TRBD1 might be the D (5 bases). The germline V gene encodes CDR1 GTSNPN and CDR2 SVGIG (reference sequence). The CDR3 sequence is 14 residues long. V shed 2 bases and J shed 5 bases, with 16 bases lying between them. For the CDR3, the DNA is TGTGCCTGGAGTCGGTCCTCGGCCAGGGACGAGCAGTACTTC. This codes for CAWSRSSARDEQYF.

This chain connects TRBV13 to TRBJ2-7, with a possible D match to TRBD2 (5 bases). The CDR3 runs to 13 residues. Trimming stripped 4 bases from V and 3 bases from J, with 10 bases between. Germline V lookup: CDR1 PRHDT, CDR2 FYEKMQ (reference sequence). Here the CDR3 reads CASSSSRDYEQYF. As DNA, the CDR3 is TGTGCCAGCAGCTCTAGCCGGGACTACGAGCAGTACTTC.

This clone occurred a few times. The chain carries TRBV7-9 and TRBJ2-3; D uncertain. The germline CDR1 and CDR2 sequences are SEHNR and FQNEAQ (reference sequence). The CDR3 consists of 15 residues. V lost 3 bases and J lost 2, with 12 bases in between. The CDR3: CASSFRDGNTDTQYF. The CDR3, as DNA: TGTGCCAGCAGCTTTCGTGACGGAAACACAGATACGCAGTATTTT.

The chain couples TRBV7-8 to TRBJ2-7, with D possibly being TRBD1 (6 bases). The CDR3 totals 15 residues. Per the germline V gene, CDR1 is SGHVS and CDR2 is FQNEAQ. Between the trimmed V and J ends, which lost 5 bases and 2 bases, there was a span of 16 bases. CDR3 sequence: CASSVPGHDPYEQYF. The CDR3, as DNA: TGTGCCAGCAGCGTACCGGGACATGACCCCTACGAGCAGTACTTC. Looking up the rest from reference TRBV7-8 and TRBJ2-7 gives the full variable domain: GAGVSQSPRYKVAKRGQDVALRCDPISGHVSLFWYQQALGQGPEFLTYFQNEAQLDKSGLPSDRFFAERPEGSVSTLKIQRTQQEDSAVYLCASSVPGHDPYEQYFGPGTRLTVT.

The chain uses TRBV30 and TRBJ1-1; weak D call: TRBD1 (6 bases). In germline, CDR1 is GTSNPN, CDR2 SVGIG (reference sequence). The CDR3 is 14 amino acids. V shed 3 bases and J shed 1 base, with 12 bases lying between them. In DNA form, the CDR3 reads TGTGCCTGGAGGGAGGACAGTGCGAACACTGAAGCTTTCTTT. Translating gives CAWREDSANTEAFF.

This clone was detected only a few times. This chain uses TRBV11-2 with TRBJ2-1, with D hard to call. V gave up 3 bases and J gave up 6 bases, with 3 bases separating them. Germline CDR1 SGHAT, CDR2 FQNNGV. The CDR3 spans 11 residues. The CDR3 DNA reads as TGTGCCAGCAGCTTTGTCAATGAGCAGTTCTTC. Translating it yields CASSFVNEQFF.

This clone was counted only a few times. CDR3 nucleotides: TGTGCCAGCAGCCCCGGACAGGGGATCATTAGCAATCAGCCCCAGCATTTT. Translation gives CASSPGQGIISNQPQHF. V is TRBV7-2 and J is TRBJ1-5; 9 bases align to TRBD1. With V trimmed by 5 bases and J by 0 bases, 8 bases remained unmatched. In germline, CDR1 is SGHTA, CDR2 FQGNSA. CDR3 length: 17 amino acids.

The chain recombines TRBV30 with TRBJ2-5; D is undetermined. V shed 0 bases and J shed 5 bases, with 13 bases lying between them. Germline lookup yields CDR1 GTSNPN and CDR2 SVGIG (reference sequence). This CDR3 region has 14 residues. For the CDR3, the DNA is TGTGCCTGGAGTGTACCGGGTAGTCTGGAGACCCAGTACTTC. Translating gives CAWSVPGSLETQYF. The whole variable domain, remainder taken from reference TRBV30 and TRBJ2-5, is SQTIHQWPATLVQPVGSPLSLECTVEGTSNPNLYWYRQAAGRGLQLLFYSVGIGQISSEVPQNLSASRPQDRQFILSSKKLLLSDSGFYLCAWSVPGSLETQYFGPGTRLLVL.

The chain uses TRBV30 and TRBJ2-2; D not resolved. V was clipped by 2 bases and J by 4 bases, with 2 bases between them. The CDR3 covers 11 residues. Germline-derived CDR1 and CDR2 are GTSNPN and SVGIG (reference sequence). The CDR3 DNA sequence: TGTGCCTGGAGTATCACCGGGGAGCTGTTTTTT. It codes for CAWSITGELFF.

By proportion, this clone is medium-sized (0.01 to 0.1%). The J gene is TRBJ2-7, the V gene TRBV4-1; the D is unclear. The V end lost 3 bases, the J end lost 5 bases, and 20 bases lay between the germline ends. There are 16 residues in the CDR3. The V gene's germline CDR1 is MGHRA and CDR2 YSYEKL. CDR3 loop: CASSHAVWVRPHEQYF. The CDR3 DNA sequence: TGCGCCAGCAGCCATGCCGTGTGGGTAAGACCCCACGAGCAGTACTTC.

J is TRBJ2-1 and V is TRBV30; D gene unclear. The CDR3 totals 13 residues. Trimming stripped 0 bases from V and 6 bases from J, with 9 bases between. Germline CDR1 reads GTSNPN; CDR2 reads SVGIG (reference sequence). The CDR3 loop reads CAWSVGQLNEQFF. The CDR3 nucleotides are TGTGCCTGGAGTGTAGGGCAGCTCAATGAGCAGTTCTTC. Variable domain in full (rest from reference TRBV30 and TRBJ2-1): SQTIHQWPATLVQPVGSPLSLECTVEGTSNPNLYWYRQAAGRGLQLLFYSVGIGQISSEVPQNLSASRPQDRQFILSSKKLLLSDSGFYLCAWSVGQLNEQFFGPGTRLTVL.

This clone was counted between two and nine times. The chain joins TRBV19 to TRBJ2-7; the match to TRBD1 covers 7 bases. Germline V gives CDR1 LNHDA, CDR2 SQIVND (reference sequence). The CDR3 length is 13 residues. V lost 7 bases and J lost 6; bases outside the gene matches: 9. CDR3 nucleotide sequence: TGTGCCAGTACCGCGACAGGGCGGGTCGAGCAGTACTTC. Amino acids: CASTATGRVEQYF.

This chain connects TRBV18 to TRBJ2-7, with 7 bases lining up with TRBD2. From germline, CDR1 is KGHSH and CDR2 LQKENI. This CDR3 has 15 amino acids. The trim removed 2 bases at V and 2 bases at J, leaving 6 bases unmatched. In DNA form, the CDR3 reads TGTGCCAGCTCACCAAGGGACGGGACTACCTACGAGCAGTACTTC. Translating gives CASSPRDGTTYEQYF.

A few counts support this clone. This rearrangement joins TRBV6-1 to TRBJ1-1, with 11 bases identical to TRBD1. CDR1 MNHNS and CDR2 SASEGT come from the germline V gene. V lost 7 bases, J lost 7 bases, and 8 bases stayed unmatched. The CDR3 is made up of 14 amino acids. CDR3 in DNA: TGTGCCAGCAAACTTGGGACAGGGGGAAGTGAAGCTTTCTTT. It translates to CASKLGTGGSEAFF.

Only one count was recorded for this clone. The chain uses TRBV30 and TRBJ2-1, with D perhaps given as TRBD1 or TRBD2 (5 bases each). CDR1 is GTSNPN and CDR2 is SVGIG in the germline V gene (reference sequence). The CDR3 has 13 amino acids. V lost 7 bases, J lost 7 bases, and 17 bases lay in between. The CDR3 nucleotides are TGTGCCTCCACGGGGACGGGCGTTAATGAGCAGTTCTTC. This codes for CASTGTGVNEQFF.

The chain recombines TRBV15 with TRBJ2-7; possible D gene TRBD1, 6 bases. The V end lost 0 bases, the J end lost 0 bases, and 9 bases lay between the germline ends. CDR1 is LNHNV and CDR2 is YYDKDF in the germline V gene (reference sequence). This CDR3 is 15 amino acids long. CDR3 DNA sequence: TGTGCCACCAGCAGAGATATACAGGGCTCCTACGAGCAGTACTTC. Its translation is CATSRDIQGSYEQYF.

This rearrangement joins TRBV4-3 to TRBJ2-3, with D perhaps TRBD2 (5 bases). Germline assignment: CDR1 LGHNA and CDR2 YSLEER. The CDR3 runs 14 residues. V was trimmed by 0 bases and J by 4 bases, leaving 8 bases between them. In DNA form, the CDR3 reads TGCGCCAGCAGCCAAGATCGGGGTCCAGATACGCAGTATTTT. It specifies CASSQDRGPDTQYF.